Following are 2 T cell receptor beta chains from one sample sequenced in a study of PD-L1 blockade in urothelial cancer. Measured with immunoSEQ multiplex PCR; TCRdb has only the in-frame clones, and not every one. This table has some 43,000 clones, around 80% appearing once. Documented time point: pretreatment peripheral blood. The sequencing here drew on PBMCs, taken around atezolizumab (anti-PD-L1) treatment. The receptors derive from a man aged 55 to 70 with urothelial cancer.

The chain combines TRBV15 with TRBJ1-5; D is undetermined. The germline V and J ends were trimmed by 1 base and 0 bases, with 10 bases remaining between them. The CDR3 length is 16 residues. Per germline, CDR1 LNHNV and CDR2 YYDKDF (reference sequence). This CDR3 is CATSRVPLYSNQPQHF. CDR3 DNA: TGTGCCACCAGCAGAGTCCCTCTTTATAGCAATCAGCCCCAGCATTTT.

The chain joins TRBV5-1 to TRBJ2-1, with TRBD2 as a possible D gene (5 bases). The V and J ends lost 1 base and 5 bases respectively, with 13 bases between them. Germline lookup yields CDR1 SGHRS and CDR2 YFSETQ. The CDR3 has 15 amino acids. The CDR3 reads CASSLSARADNEQFF. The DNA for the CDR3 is TGCGCCAGCAGCTTGTCAGCGAGGGCGGACAATGAGCAGTTCTTC.